This is a list of T cell receptor beta chains from one sample in a study of shared clonotypes between healthy human individuals. Using immunoSEQ multiplex PCR, the repertoire was profiled, and TCRdb retains in-frame clones only, with some absent. The sample comprises roughly 500,000 clones, approximately 82% of which are singletons, and 9.5% to 15% rests with the top ten. The specimen was PBMCs. The receptors were gathered from a woman in her thirties or forties in good health. Some clones in this sample may be carry-over from other donors' samples. Both conserved end residues are part of each CDR3. Each record gives: CDR3 protein, CDR3 DNA, V gene, D gene, CDR3 length, clone size, J gene. The D gene is left open where the match is weak. A clone size is listed for some rows: how often the clone was seen (once, few, many), or a class if it is expanded.

cdr3_aa: CASSGIWTGELFF
cdr3_nt: TGTGCCAGCAGCGGTATTTGGACCGGGGAGCTGTTTTTT
v_call: TRBV27
d_call: -
cdr3_length: 13
clone_size: -
j_call: TRBJ2-2

cdr3_aa: CASSFQPYGTDTQYF
cdr3_nt: TGTGCCAGCAGTTTTCAGCCTTATGGCACAGATACGCAGTATTTT
v_call: TRBV28
d_call: -
cdr3_length: 15
clone_size: once
j_call: TRBJ2-3

cdr3_aa: CASSPPGNYGYTF
cdr3_nt: TGTGCCAGCAGTCCCCCGGGGAACTATGGCTACACCTTC
v_call: TRBV28
d_call: -
cdr3_length: 13
clone_size: -
j_call: TRBJ1-2

cdr3_aa: CASGLVISGRGGYNEQFF
cdr3_nt: TGTGCTAGTGGTTTGGTTATTAGCGGACGGGGGGGTTACAATGAGCAGTTCTTC
v_call: TRBV12-5
d_call: TRBD2
cdr3_length: 18
clone_size: -
j_call: TRBJ2-1

cdr3_aa: CASIWTGHNEQFF
cdr3_nt: TGTGCCAGCATCTGGACAGGGCACAATGAGCAGTTCTTC
v_call: TRBV7-2
d_call: TRBD1
cdr3_length: 13
clone_size: -
j_call: TRBJ2-1

cdr3_aa: CASSQEGETSGFTGELFF
cdr3_nt: TGTGCCAGCAGCCAAGAGGGGGAGACTAGCGGGTTCACCGGGGAGCTGTTTTTT
v_call: TRBV4-2
d_call: TRBD2
cdr3_length: 18
clone_size: once
j_call: TRBJ2-2

cdr3_aa: CASSESMRGDLEQFF
cdr3_nt: TGCGCCAGCAGTGAGTCGATGAGGGGGGACCTTGAGCAGTTCTTC
v_call: TRBV10-2
d_call: -
cdr3_length: 15
clone_size: -
j_call: TRBJ2-1

cdr3_aa: CASSLSGRAPYEQYF
cdr3_nt: TGTGCCAGCAGTTTATCGGGCAGGGCTCCCTACGAGCAGTACTTC
v_call: TRBV27
d_call: -
cdr3_length: 15
clone_size: -
j_call: TRBJ2-7

cdr3_aa: CASSLGQSQETQYF
cdr3_nt: TGCGCCAGCAGCTTGGGACAGTCCCAAGAGACCCAGTACTTC
v_call: TRBV5-1
d_call: -
cdr3_length: 14
clone_size: few
j_call: TRBJ2-5

cdr3_aa: CASSPSGGSSYNEQFF
cdr3_nt: TGTGCCAGCAGTCCTTCGGGGGGGAGCTCCTACAATGAGCAGTTCTTC
v_call: TRBV28
d_call: TRBD2
cdr3_length: 16
clone_size: few
j_call: TRBJ2-1

cdr3_aa: CATSRRAQGADEQFF
cdr3_nt: TGTGCCACCAGCAGAAGGGCACAGGGGGCGGATGAGCAGTTCTTC
v_call: TRBV15
d_call: TRBD1
cdr3_length: 15
clone_size: -
j_call: TRBJ2-1

cdr3_aa: CASSSDREVNEQYF
cdr3_nt: TGTGCCAGCAGTTCTGATCGAGAGGTTAACGAGCAGTACTTC
v_call: TRBV6-5
d_call: -
cdr3_length: 14
clone_size: -
j_call: TRBJ2-7

cdr3_aa: CASSLSRGVPTNTGELFF
cdr3_nt: TGTGCCAGCAGTTTATCGCGGGGGGTTCCTACGAACACCGGGGAGCTGTTTTTT
v_call: TRBV27
d_call: TRBD2
cdr3_length: 18
clone_size: -
j_call: TRBJ2-2

cdr3_aa: CASSGIRDGYTF
cdr3_nt: TGCGCCAGCAGCGGGATCAGGGATGGCTACACCTTC
v_call: TRBV10-2
d_call: -
cdr3_length: 12
clone_size: -
j_call: TRBJ1-2

cdr3_aa: CASSQDYPFNEQFF
cdr3_nt: TGTGCCAGCAGCCAAGATTATCCCTTCAATGAGCAGTTCTTC
v_call: TRBV14
d_call: -
cdr3_length: 14
clone_size: -
j_call: TRBJ2-1

cdr3_aa: CASSHLPRLAGSSYEQYF
cdr3_nt: TGCGCCAGCAGCCACCTCCCCCGACTAGCGGGGAGCTCCTACGAGCAGTACTTC
v_call: TRBV4-3
d_call: TRBD2
cdr3_length: 18
clone_size: -
j_call: TRBJ2-7

cdr3_aa: CASSSREFRREQYF
cdr3_nt: TGTGCCAGCAGCTCCAGGGAGTTTCGGCGCGAGCAGTACTTC
v_call: TRBV5-6
d_call: -
cdr3_length: 14
clone_size: -
j_call: TRBJ2-7

cdr3_aa: CASSQQETSTDTQYF
cdr3_nt: TGTGCCAGCAGCCAGCAAGAGACTAGCACAGATACGCAGTATTTT
v_call: TRBV4-2
d_call: -
cdr3_length: 15
clone_size: few
j_call: TRBJ2-3

cdr3_aa: CSLNLGGGYTF
cdr3_nt: TGCAGCCTCAATCTGGGGGGTGGCTACACCTTC
v_call: TRBV29-1
d_call: -
cdr3_length: 11
clone_size: few
j_call: TRBJ1-2

cdr3_aa: CASSLWDSKSYF
cdr3_nt: TGTGCCAGCAGCCTCTGGGACTCCAAATCGTACTTC
v_call: TRBV7-6
d_call: -
cdr3_length: 12
clone_size: few
j_call: TRBJ2-7

cdr3_aa: CASTGQILPTDTQYF
cdr3_nt: TGTGCCAGCACTGGACAGATCCTCCCCACAGATACGCAGTATTTT
v_call: TRBV2
d_call: -
cdr3_length: 15
clone_size: -
j_call: TRBJ2-3

cdr3_aa: CASSFGSQETQYF
cdr3_nt: TGTGCCAGCAGCTTCGGGTCCCAAGAGACCCAGTACTTC
v_call: TRBV11-2
d_call: -
cdr3_length: 13
clone_size: -
j_call: TRBJ2-5

cdr3_aa: CASPEWGGNTEAFF
cdr3_nt: TGTGCCAGCCCCGAGTGGGGGGGGAACACTGAAGCTTTCTTT
v_call: TRBV27
d_call: -
cdr3_length: 14
clone_size: -
j_call: TRBJ1-1

cdr3_aa: CAWRRLAGGPGAQYF
cdr3_nt: TGTGCCTGGAGAAGACTAGCGGGAGGGCCAGGGGCGCAGTATTTT
v_call: TRBV30
d_call: TRBD2
cdr3_length: 15
clone_size: -
j_call: TRBJ2-3

cdr3_aa: CASSTTGELFF
cdr3_nt: TGTGCCAGCAGCACGACCGGGGAGCTGTTTTTT
v_call: TRBV7-9
d_call: -
cdr3_length: 11
clone_size: -
j_call: TRBJ2-2

cdr3_aa: CASSSNLEGEQYF
cdr3_nt: TGCGCCAGCAGCTCCAACCTAGAGGGCGAGCAGTACTTC
v_call: TRBV5-1
d_call: -
cdr3_length: 13
clone_size: -
j_call: TRBJ2-7

cdr3_aa: CASSQRQINTGELFF
cdr3_nt: TGTGCCAGCTCCCAAAGACAGATCAATACCGGGGAGCTGTTTTTT
v_call: TRBV18
d_call: -
cdr3_length: 15
clone_size: -
j_call: TRBJ2-2

cdr3_aa: CASSGTAQETQYF
cdr3_nt: TGTGCCAGCAGTGGGACAGCCCAAGAGACCCAGTACTTC
v_call: TRBV28
d_call: TRBD1
cdr3_length: 13
clone_size: -
j_call: TRBJ2-5

cdr3_aa: CASSEGQISDTQYF
cdr3_nt: TGCGCCAGCAGTGAGGGCCAAATATCAGATACGCAGTATTTT
v_call: TRBV10-1
d_call: -
cdr3_length: 14
clone_size: -
j_call: TRBJ2-3

cdr3_aa: CASSSRVSGETQYF
cdr3_nt: TGTGCCAGCAGCTCCAGGGTATCGGGAGAGACCCAGTACTTC
v_call: TRBV7-9
d_call: -
cdr3_length: 14
clone_size: few
j_call: TRBJ2-5

cdr3_aa: CASSLGAGVYEQYF
cdr3_nt: TGTGCCAGCAGCTTGGGTGCGGGAGTCTACGAGCAGTACTTC
v_call: TRBV5-6
d_call: TRBD2
cdr3_length: 14
clone_size: -
j_call: TRBJ2-7

cdr3_aa: CASSLGSSGNTIYF
cdr3_nt: TGTGCCAGCAGCTTGGGGAGCTCTGGAAACACCATATATTTT
v_call: TRBV11-2
d_call: -
cdr3_length: 14
clone_size: -
j_call: TRBJ1-3

cdr3_aa: CASSLGGVGSYEQYF
cdr3_nt: TGTGCCAGCAGCTTGGGCGGGGTCGGAAGCTACGAGCAGTACTTC
v_call: TRBV5-4
d_call: -
cdr3_length: 15
clone_size: -
j_call: TRBJ2-7

cdr3_aa: CSVGGHNNYGYTF
cdr3_nt: TGCAGCGTTGGGGGACACAATAACTATGGCTACACCTTC
v_call: TRBV29-1
d_call: -
cdr3_length: 13
clone_size: -
j_call: TRBJ1-2

cdr3_aa: CASSGTTSDISYEQYF
cdr3_nt: TGTGCCAGCAGCGGCACGACTAGCGACATCTCCTACGAGCAGTACTTC
v_call: TRBV11-2
d_call: TRBD2
cdr3_length: 16
clone_size: -
j_call: TRBJ2-7

cdr3_aa: CASSRDNNEQFF
cdr3_nt: TGCGCCAGCAGCCGCGATAACAATGAGCAGTTCTTC
v_call: TRBV5-1
d_call: -
cdr3_length: 12
clone_size: -
j_call: TRBJ2-1

cdr3_aa: CASSTGLAGTYEQYF
cdr3_nt: TGTGCCAGCAGCACAGGACTAGCGGGCACATACGAGCAGTACTTC
v_call: TRBV7-6
d_call: TRBD2
cdr3_length: 15
clone_size: once
j_call: TRBJ2-7

cdr3_aa: CASSSGGAREQFF
cdr3_nt: TGTGCCAGCAGTTCAGGGGGCGCGAGGGAGCAGTTCTTC
v_call: TRBV5-4
d_call: TRBD1
cdr3_length: 13
clone_size: -
j_call: TRBJ2-1

cdr3_aa: CAWSIGQGGQPQHF
cdr3_nt: TGTGCCTGGAGTATAGGACAGGGAGGGCAGCCCCAGCATTTT
v_call: TRBV30
d_call: TRBD1
cdr3_length: 14
clone_size: -
j_call: TRBJ1-5

cdr3_aa: CASSPPGLETQYF
cdr3_nt: TGTGCCAGCAGTCCTCCGGGACTAGAAACCCAGTACTTC
v_call: TRBV27
d_call: TRBD2
cdr3_length: 13
clone_size: -
j_call: TRBJ2-5

cdr3_aa: CASSGTDFYGYTF
cdr3_nt: TGTGCCAGCAGTGGGACGGACTTCTATGGCTACACCTTC
v_call: TRBV2
d_call: -
cdr3_length: 13
clone_size: -
j_call: TRBJ1-2

cdr3_aa: CASSLSYHSYEQYF
cdr3_nt: TGTGCCAGCAGCTTAAGTTACCATTCCTACGAGCAGTACTTC
v_call: TRBV7-2
d_call: -
cdr3_length: 14
clone_size: -
j_call: TRBJ2-7

cdr3_aa: CAWSVGYSNQPQHF
cdr3_nt: TGTGCCTGGAGTGTAGGATATAGCAATCAGCCCCAGCATTTT
v_call: TRBV30
d_call: -
cdr3_length: 14
clone_size: -
j_call: TRBJ1-5

cdr3_aa: CASSFRSTGDYGYTF
cdr3_nt: TGTGCCAGCAGTTTCCGCTCGACAGGGGACTATGGCTACACCTTC
v_call: TRBV27
d_call: TRBD1
cdr3_length: 15
clone_size: -
j_call: TRBJ1-2

cdr3_aa: CASSEKLGQGGQPQHF
cdr3_nt: TGTGCCAGCAGTGAAAAGCTTGGACAGGGAGGTCAGCCCCAGCATTTT
v_call: TRBV6-1
d_call: TRBD1
cdr3_length: 16
clone_size: -
j_call: TRBJ1-5